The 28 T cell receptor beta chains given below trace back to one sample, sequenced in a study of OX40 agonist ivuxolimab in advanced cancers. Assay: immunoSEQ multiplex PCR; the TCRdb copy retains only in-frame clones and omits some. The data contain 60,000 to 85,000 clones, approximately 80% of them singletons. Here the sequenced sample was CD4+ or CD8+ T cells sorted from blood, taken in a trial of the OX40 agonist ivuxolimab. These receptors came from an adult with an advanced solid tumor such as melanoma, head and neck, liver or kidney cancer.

The CDR3 protein is CASSALTTYNEQFF. CDR3 DNA: TGTGCCAGCAGTGCTTTGACAACCTACAATGAGCAGTTCTTC. This rearrangement joins TRBV6-1 to TRBJ2-1; D unclear. The germline CDR1 and CDR2 sequences are MNHNS and SASEGT. The ends were cut back, 4 bases at V and 2 bases at J, with 9 bases in the middle. The CDR3 spans 14 residues.

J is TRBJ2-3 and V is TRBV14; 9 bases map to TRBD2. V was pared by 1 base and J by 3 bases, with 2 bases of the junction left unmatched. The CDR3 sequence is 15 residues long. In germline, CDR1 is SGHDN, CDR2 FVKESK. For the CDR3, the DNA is TGTGCCAGCAGCCAAGGTGCGGGAGGGACAGATACGCAGTATTTT. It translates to CASSQGAGGTDTQYF.

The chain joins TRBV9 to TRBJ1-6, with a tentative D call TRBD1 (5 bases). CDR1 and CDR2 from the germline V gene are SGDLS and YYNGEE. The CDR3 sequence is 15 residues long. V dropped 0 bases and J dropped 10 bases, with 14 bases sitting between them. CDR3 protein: CASSVDGRGRSPLHF. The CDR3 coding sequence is TGTGCCAGCAGCGTAGACGGGCGGGGGAGGTCACCCCTCCACTTT.

The CDR3 sequence: CASSSGGDPSVGEQYF. The CDR3 DNA reads TGCGCCAGCAGCTCGGGGGGGGACCCGTCGGTCGGCGAGCAGTACTTC. The chain employs TRBV5-1 and TRBJ2-7; 8 bases map to TRBD2. Germline assignment: CDR1 SGHRS and CDR2 YFSETQ. This CDR3 has 16 amino acids. With V trimmed by 3 bases and J by 6 bases, 14 bases remained unmatched.

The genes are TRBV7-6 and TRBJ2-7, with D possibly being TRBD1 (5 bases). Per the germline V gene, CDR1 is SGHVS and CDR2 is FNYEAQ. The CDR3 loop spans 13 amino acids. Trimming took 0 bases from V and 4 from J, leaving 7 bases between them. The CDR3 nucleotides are TGTGCCAGCAGCTTAGCGGGGCGGTACGAGCAGTACTTC. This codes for CASSLAGRYEQYF.

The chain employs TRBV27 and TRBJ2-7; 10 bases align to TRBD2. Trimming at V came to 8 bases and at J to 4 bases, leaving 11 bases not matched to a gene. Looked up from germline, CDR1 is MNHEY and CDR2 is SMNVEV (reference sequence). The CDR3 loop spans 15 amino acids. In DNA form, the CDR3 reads TGTGCCAGCTTGACCCCGAAAGCGGGAGGGTACGAGCAGTACTTC. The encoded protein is CASLTPKAGGYEQYF.

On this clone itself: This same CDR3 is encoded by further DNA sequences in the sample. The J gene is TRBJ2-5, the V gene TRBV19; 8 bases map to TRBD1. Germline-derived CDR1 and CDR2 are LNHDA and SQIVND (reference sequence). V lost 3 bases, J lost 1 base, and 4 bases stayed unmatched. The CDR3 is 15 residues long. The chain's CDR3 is CASSIRTGRQETQYF. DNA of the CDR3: TGTGCCAGTAGTATCCGGACAGGGCGCCAAGAGACCCAGTACTTC.

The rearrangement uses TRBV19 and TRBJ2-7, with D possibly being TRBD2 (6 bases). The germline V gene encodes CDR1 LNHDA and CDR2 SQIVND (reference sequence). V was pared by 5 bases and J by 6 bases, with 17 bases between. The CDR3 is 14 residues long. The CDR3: CASSRGIPLSEQYF. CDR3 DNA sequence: TGTGCCAGTAGTCGGGGGATCCCGCTCAGCGAGCAGTACTTC.

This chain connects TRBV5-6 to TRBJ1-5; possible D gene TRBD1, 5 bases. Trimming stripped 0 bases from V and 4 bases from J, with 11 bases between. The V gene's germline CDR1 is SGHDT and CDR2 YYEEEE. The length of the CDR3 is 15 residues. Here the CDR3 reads CASSLGQGMNQPQHF. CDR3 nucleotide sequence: TGTGCCAGCAGCTTGGGTCAGGGAATGAATCAGCCCCAGCATTTT.

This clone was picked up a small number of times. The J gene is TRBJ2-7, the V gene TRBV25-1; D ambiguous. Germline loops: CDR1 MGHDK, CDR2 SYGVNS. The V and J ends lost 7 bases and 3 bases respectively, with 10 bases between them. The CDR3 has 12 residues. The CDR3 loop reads CASTTAGYEQYF. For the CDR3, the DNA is TGTGCCAGCACGACGGCAGGCTACGAGCAGTACTTC.

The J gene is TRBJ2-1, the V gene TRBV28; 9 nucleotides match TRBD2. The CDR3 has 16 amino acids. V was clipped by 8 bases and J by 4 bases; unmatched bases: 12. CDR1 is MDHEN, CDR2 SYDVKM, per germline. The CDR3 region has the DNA TGTGCCAGCTCCCCCCCCGGGACTAGCTCTTACAATGAGCAGTTCTTC. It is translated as CASSPPGTSSYNEQFF. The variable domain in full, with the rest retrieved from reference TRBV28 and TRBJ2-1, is DVKVTQSSRYLVKRTGEKVFLECVQDMDHENMFWYRQDPGLGLRLIYFSYDVKMKEKGDIPEGYSVSREKKERFSLILESASTNQTSMYLCASSPPGTSSYNEQFFGPGTRLTVL.

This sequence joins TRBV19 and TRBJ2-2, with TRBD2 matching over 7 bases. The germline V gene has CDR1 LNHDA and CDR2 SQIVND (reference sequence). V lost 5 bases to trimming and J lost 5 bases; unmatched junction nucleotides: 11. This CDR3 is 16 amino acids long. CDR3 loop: CASSPSMGGGTGELFF. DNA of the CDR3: TGTGCCAGTAGTCCCTCTATGGGCGGGGGAACCGGGGAGCTGTTTTTT.

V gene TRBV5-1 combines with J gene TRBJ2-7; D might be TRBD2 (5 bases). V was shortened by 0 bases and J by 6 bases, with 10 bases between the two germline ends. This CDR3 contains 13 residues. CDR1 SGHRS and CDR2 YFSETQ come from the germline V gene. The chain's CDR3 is CASSLVGGPEQYF. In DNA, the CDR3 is TGCGCCAGCAGCTTGGTTGGAGGCCCCGAGCAGTACTTC.

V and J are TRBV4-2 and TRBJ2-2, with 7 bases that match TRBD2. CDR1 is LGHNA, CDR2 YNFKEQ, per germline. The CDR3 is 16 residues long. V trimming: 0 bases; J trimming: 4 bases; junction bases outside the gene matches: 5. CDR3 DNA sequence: TGTGCCAGCAGCCAAGAGAGTCCGGGGGGCACCGGGGAGCTGTTTTTT. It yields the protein CASSQESPGGTGELFF.

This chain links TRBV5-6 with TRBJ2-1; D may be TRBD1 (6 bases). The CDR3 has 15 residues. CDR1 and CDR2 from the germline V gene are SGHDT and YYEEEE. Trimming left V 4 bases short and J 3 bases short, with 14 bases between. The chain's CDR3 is CASSSTGLLYNEQFF. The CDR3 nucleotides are TGTGCCAGCAGCAGTACAGGGCTCCTCTACAATGAGCAGTTCTTC. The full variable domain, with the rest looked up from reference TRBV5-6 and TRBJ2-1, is DAGVTQSPTHLIKTRGQQVTLRCSPKSGHDTVSWYQQALGQGPQFIFQYYEEEERQRGNFPDRFSGHQFPNYSSELNVNALLLGDSALYLCASSSTGLLYNEQFFGPGTRLTVL.

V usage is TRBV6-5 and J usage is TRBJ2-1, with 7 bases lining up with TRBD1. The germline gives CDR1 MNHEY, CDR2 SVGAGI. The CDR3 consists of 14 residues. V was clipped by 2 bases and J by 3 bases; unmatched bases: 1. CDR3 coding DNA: TGTGCCAGCAGTTACAGGGGGCTCTACAATGAGCAGTTCTTC. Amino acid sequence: CASSYRGLYNEQFF.

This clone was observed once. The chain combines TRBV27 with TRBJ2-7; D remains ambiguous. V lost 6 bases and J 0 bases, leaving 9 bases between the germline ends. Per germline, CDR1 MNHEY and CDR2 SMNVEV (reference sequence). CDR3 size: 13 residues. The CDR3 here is CASSFRSSYEQYF. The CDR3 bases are TGTGCCAGCAGCTTCCGAAGCTCCTACGAGCAGTACTTC.

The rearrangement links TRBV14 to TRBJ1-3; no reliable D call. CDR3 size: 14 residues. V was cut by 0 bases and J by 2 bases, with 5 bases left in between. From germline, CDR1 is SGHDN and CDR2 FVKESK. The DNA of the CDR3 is TGTGCCAGCAGCCAAGAGTATGCTGGAAACACCATATATTTT. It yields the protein CASSQEYAGNTIYF.

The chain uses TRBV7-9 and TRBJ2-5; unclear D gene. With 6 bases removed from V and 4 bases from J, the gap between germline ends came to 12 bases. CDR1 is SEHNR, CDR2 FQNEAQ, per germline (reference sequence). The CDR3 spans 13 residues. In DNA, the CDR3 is TGTGCCAGCAGATCTGGGGTCCCAGAGACCCAGTACTTC. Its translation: CASRSGVPETQYF.

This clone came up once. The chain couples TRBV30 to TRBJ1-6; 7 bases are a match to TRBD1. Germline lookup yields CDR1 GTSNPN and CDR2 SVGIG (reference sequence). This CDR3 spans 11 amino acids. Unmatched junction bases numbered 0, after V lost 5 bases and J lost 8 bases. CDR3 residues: CAWDRDSPLHF. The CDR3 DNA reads TGTGCCTGGGACAGGGATTCACCCCTCCACTTT.

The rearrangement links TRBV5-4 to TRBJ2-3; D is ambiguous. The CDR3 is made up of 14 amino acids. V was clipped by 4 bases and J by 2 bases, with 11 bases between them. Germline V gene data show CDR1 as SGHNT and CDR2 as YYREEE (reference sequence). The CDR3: CASSPGPTTDTQYF. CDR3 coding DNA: TGTGCCAGCAGCCCTGGTCCGACCACAGATACGCAGTATTTT.

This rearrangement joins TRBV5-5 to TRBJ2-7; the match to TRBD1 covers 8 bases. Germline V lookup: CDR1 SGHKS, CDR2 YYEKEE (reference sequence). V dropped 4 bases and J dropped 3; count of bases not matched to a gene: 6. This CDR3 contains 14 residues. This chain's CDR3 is CASSIATGGYEQYF. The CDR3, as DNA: TGTGCCAGCAGCATTGCAACAGGGGGCTACGAGCAGTACTTC. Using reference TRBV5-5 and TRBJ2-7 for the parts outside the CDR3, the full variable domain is DAGVTQSPTHLIKTRGQQVTLRCSPISGHKSVSWYQQVLGQGPQFIFQYYEKEERGRGNFPDRFSARQFPNYSSELNVNALLLGDSALYLCASSIATGGYEQYFGPGTRLTVT.

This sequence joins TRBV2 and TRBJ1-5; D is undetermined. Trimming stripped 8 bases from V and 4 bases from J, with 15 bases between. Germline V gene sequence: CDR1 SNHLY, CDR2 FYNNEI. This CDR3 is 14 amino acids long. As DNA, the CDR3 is TGTGCCAGCTCCGAAATTACGGGGAATCAGCCCCAGCATTTT. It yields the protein CASSEITGNQPQHF.

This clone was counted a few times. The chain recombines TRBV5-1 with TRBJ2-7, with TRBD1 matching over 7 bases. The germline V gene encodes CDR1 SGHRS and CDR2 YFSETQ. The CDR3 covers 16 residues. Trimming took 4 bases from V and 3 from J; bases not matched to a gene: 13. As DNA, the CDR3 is TGCGCCAGCAGCCTCGCCCCAGGGGGTGAGGTCTACGAGCAGTACTTC. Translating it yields CASSLAPGGEVYEQYF. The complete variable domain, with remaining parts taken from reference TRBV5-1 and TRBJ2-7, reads KAGVTQTPRYLIKTRGQQVTLSCSPISGHRSVSWYQQTPGQGLQFLFEYFSETQRNKGNFPGRFSGRQFSNSRSEMNVSTLELGDSALYLCASSLAPGGEVYEQYFGPGTRLTVT.

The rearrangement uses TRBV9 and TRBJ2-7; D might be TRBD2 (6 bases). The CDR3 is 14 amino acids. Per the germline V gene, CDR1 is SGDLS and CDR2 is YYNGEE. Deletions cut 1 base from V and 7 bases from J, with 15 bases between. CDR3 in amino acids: CASSVSPREREQYF. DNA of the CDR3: TGTGCCAGCAGCGTAAGTCCCCGGGAGAGGGAGCAGTACTTC.

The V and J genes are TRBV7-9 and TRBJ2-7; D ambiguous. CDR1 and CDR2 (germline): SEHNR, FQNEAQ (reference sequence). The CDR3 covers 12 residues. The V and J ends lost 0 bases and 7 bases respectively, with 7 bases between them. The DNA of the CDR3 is TGTGCCAGCAGCTTAGCTGGGGAAGAGCAGTACTTC. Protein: CASSLAGEEQYF.

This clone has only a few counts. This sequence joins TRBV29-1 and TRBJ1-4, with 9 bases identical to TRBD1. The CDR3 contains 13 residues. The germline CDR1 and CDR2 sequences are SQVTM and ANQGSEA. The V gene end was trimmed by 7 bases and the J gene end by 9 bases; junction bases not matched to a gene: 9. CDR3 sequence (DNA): TGCAGCGCCACTCCGGACAGGGGTCAAAAACTGTTTTTT. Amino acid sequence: CSATPDRGQKLFF.

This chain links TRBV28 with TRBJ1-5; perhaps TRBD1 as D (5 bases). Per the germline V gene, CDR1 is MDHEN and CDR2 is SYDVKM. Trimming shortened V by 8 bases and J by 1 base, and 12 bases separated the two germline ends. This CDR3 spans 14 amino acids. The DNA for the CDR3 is TGTGCCAGCCTAGGGGCAGGGAGCAATCAGCCCCAGCATTTT. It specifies CASLGAGSNQPQHF.